This T cell receptor (beta chain) was profiled in a study of blood T cell repertoires in COVID-19. The ends lost 3 bases at V and 3 bases at J; junction bases unmatched: 4. CDR1 is SGHKS, CDR2 YYEKEE, per germline (reference sequence). The CDR3 extends over 15 amino acids. The protocol was immunoSEQ multiplex PCR, while the TCRdb copy is restricted to in-frame clones and leaves out a portion. The sample lists some 26,000 clones, roughly 72% seen once, with roughly 40% in the top ten. The chain employs TRBV5-5 and TRBJ2-3, with 10 nucleotides matching TRBD1. The sequencing input was peripheral blood. The receptor's source is a woman of 80 years or more with acute or convalescent COVID-19. CDR3 sequence reads: CASSSTGGRTDTQYF. CDR3 in DNA: TGTGCCAGCAGCTCGACAGGGGGCCGGACAGATACGCAGTATTTT.